The 30 T cell receptor beta chains presented below share a single source sample, sequenced in a study of siplizumab effects on memory and regulatory T cells. Assay used: immunoSEQ multiplex PCR; TCRdb lists only in-frame clones, some missing. The data hold 90,000 to 120,000 clones, with 92% observed a single time. The specimen was Tregs sorted from blood. These receptors were taken from a human donor in good health.

The chain employs TRBV15 and TRBJ2-3; 8 bases fit TRBD2. The CDR3 is 16 residues long. The V gene end was trimmed by 0 bases and the J gene end by 5 bases; junction bases not matched to a gene: 7. Germline V gene sequence: CDR1 LNHNV, CDR2 YYDKDF (reference sequence). CDR3 sequence: CATSRDLAGGLDTQYF. The CDR3 DNA reads TGTGCCACCAGCAGAGATCTGGCGGGAGGCCTAGATACGCAGTATTTT.

This clone is a singleton in its sample. CDR3 coding DNA: TGTGCCAGCAGCCAAGAAGCAGATACGCAGTATTTT. Amino acids: CASSQEADTQYF. J is TRBJ2-3 and V is TRBV4-2; the D is unclear. CDR3 length equals 12 residues. V was trimmed by 0 bases and J by 4 bases, leaving 2 bases between them. Germline-derived CDR1 and CDR2 are LGHNA and YNFKEQ.

The chain uses TRBV6-1 and TRBJ2-7; weak D call: TRBD2 (6 bases). CDR1 is MNHNS, CDR2 SASEGT, per germline. V lost 7 bases and J 0 bases, leaving 10 bases between the germline ends. CDR3 length: 13 amino acids. CDR3 residues: CASTIGSSYEQYF. DNA for the CDR3: TGTGCCAGCACTATCGGGAGCTCCTACGAGCAGTACTTC.

This chain connects TRBV6-1 to TRBJ1-1; maybe TRBD1 (6 bases). Deletions cut 7 bases from V and 4 bases from J, with 19 bases between. Germline-derived CDR1 and CDR2 are MNHNS and SASEGT. The CDR3 spans 15 residues. Here the CDR3 reads CASTYLNFRGTEAFF. The CDR3 bases are TGTGCCAGCACCTACCTCAATTTCAGGGGCACTGAAGCTTTCTTT.

The chain combines TRBV27 with TRBJ1-3; 9 positions match TRBD1. CDR3 size: 15 residues. Trimming took 5 bases from V and 4 from J; bases not matched to a gene: 6. The germline CDR1 and CDR2 sequences are MNHEY and SMNVEV (reference sequence). CDR3 region: CASSPGTGYGNTIYF. The CDR3, as DNA: TGTGCCAGCAGTCCAGGGACAGGGTACGGAAACACCATATATTTT.

This clone was recorded a few times. This chain uses TRBV7-8 with TRBJ2-3; D is uncertain. The CDR3 is 11 amino acids. V shed 8 bases and J shed 6 bases, with 9 bases lying between them. Germline loops: CDR1 SGHVS, CDR2 FQNEAQ. The CDR3 here is CASGQIDTQYF. CDR3 sequence (DNA): TGTGCCAGCGGCCAAATTGATACGCAGTATTTT.

The chain has TRBV28 and TRBJ1-2, with TRBD1 identical over 11 bases. The CDR3 has 14 amino acids. Germline CDR1 is MDHEN and CDR2 is SYDVKM. J lost 8 bases, V lost 6 bases, and 8 bases had no gene match. The DNA of the CDR3 is TGTGCCAGCAGACCTACGGGACAGGGGGGCGGCTACACCTTC. Residues: CASRPTGQGGGYTF.

This chain connects TRBV2 to TRBJ2-7; D may be TRBD2 (6 bases). Germline CDR1 SNHLY, CDR2 FYNNEI. Deletions cut 7 bases from V and 4 bases from J, with 14 bases between. The CDR3 is 13 amino acids. The CDR3 loop is CASKPSVGYEQYF. The DNA of the CDR3 is TGTGCCAGCAAACCTAGCGTTGGTTACGAGCAGTACTTC. The whole variable domain, remainder taken from reference TRBV2 and TRBJ2-7, is EPEVTQTPSHQVTQMGQEVILRCVPISNHLYFYWYRQILGQKVEFLVSFYNNEISEKSEIFDDQFSVERPDGSNFTLKIRSTKLEDSAMYFCASKPSVGYEQYFGPGTRLTVT.

V is TRBV4-2 and J is TRBJ1-6; D uncertain. The germline V gene has CDR1 LGHNA and CDR2 YNFKEQ. With 1 base removed from V and 9 bases from J, the gap between germline ends came to 13 bases. The CDR3 is 15 residues long. The CDR3 DNA reads as TGTGCCAGCAGCCAAGTCATTTGGGTGGGTTCACCCCTCCACTTT. Translation: CASSQVIWVGSPLHF.

The chain carries TRBV11-3 and TRBJ2-7; 10 bases match TRBD2. The CDR3 loop spans 20 amino acids. Germline-derived CDR1 and CDR2 are SGHNT and YENEEA. V was clipped by 3 bases and J by 3 bases; unmatched bases: 20. The CDR3 DNA follows: TGTGCCAGCAGCTTCTCACACGAGGGCCAGGGGTCTAGCGGGAGCTACGAGCAGTACTTC. This sequence encodes CASSFSHEGQGSSGSYEQYF.

The chain combines TRBV6-1 with TRBJ1-1; 7 bases match TRBD1. V lost 5 bases to trimming and J lost 4 bases; unmatched junction nucleotides: 10. CDR3 length: 15 amino acids. CDR1 and CDR2 from the germline V gene are MNHNS and SASEGT. The CDR3 reads CASSRGNRGRTEAFF. The CDR3 coding sequence is TGTGCCAGCAGTCGAGGAAACAGGGGACGCACTGAAGCTTTCTTT.

V and J are TRBV5-1 and TRBJ2-6, with D perhaps given as TRBD1 or TRBD2 (5 bases each). The CDR3 loop spans 15 amino acids. CDR1 is SGHRS and CDR2 is YFSETQ in the germline V gene. The V gene lost 7 bases and the J gene lost 4 bases, with 15 bases spanning the gap. CDR3 bases: TGCGCCAGCGGAAACAGGACTTCGGGGGCCAACGTCCTGACTTTC. This gives the protein CASGNRTSGANVLTF. The whole variable domain, filled in from reference TRBV5-1 and TRBJ2-6, reads KAGVTQTPRYLIKTRGQQVTLSCSPISGHRSVSWYQQTPGQGLQFLFEYFSETQRNKGNFPGRFSGRQFSNSRSEMNVSTLELGDSALYLCASGNRTSGANVLTFGAGSRLTVL.

The V and J genes are TRBV7-3 and TRBJ2-1, with D perhaps TRBD2 (5 bases). V shed 1 base and J shed 3 bases, with 13 bases lying between them. Germline V CDR1 and CDR2: SGHTA, FQGTGA. The CDR3 consists of 16 residues. Here the CDR3 reads CASSLIGLAGYNEQFF. DNA for the CDR3: TGTGCCAGCAGCTTAATAGGTCTAGCTGGCTACAATGAGCAGTTCTTC.

This clone was seen once. The chain couples TRBV6-5 to TRBJ2-7; a weak D match, TRBD1 (5 bases). Germline V gene sequence: CDR1 MNHEY, CDR2 SVGAGI. Deletions cut 6 bases from V and 2 bases from J, with 11 bases between. This CDR3 spans 13 amino acids. CDR3 sequence (DNA): TGTGCCAGCAGCCGACAGAGTCCCTACGAGCAGTACTTC. It encodes CASSRQSPYEQYF.

The CDR3 DNA follows: TGTGCCAGCAGCCAGGACACTTACAATGAGCAGTTCTTC. Protein: CASSQDTYNEQFF. The rearrangement uses TRBV11-3 and TRBJ2-1, with a possible D match to TRBD1 (5 bases). V was pared by 5 bases and J by 4 bases, with 9 bases between. Germline CDR1 and CDR2: SGHNT and YENEEA. The CDR3 consists of 13 residues.

The chain is built from TRBV6-1 and TRBJ1-4; D gene unclear. This CDR3 has 14 residues. Germline V gene lookup returns CDR1 MNHNS and CDR2 SASEGT. V was trimmed by 7 bases and J by 6 bases, leaving 15 bases between them. This chain's CDR3 is CASIGNSVDEKLFF. Written as DNA, the CDR3 is TGTGCCAGCATTGGAAACAGCGTAGATGAAAAACTGTTTTTT.

CDR3 in amino acids: CASKISGRSYNEQFF. The CDR3 nucleotides read TGTGCCAGCAAGATCAGCGGGAGGTCCTACAATGAGCAGTTCTTC. The rearrangement uses TRBV25-1 and TRBJ2-1, with 9 bases aligning to TRBD2. Germline CDR1 is MGHDK and CDR2 is SYGVNS. V lost 7 bases to trimming and J lost 1 base; unmatched junction nucleotides: 5. The CDR3 totals 15 residues.

This clone was found once. The chain is built from TRBV29-1 and TRBJ2-1, with 8 bases aligning to TRBD1. The CDR3 loop spans 17 amino acids. V lost 0 bases, J lost 15 bases, and 22 bases stayed unmatched. Germline V gene data show CDR1 as SQVTM and CDR2 as ANQGSEA. CDR3 DNA sequence: TGCAGCGTTGAAGATTTTCTCCGCCACGACAGGGGATTACAACTGTTCTTC. Protein: CSVEDFLRHDRGLQLFF.

The gene calls are TRBV5-4 and TRBJ1-5, with D perhaps matching TRBD1 (5 bases). Trimming cost V 0 bases and J 1 base, with 8 bases left between them. Germline values: CDR1 SGHNT, CDR2 YYREEE (reference sequence). The CDR3 covers 15 residues. CDR3 sequence (DNA): TGTGCCAGCAGCTTGGGAGGGGTAAGCAATCAGCCCCAGCATTTT. It is translated as CASSLGGVSNQPQHF.

The chain uses TRBV6-6 and TRBJ2-2, with a possible D match to TRBD2 (7 bases). The V and J ends lost 1 base and 7 bases respectively, with 16 bases between them. Germline assignment: CDR1 MNHNY and CDR2 SVGAGI (reference sequence). The CDR3 has 16 residues. CDR3 coding DNA: TGTGCCAGCAGTTACTTAGGGGGGGCTGGGAACGGGGAGCTGTTTTTT. The encoded protein is CASSYLGGAGNGELFF.

The J gene is TRBJ2-1, the V gene TRBV27; D is possibly TRBD2 (6 bases). The CDR3 consists of 17 residues. In germline, CDR1 is MNHEY, CDR2 SMNVEV (reference sequence). The V and J ends lost 6 bases and 4 bases respectively, with 22 bases between them. The CDR3 reads CASSPTPLGGFYNEQFF. In DNA, the CDR3 is TGTGCCAGCAGCCCGACGCCGTTGGGGGGATTTTACAATGAGCAGTTCTTC.

This rearrangement joins TRBV5-8 to TRBJ2-7; no definite D call. The CDR3 runs to 15 residues. Germline V gene data show CDR1 as SGHTS and CDR2 as YDEGEE. Trimming stripped 1 base from V and 3 bases from J, with 14 bases between. The CDR3 protein is CASSLLGRILYEQYF. The CDR3, as DNA: TGTGCCAGCAGCTTGTTAGGACGGATCCTCTACGAGCAGTACTTC.

The rearrangement joins TRBV5-1 to TRBJ1-1; D is perhaps TRBD1 (6 bases). The CDR3 length is 16 residues. V was cut by 3 bases and J by 1 base, with 16 bases left in between. Germline V gene lookup returns CDR1 SGHRS and CDR2 YFSETQ. The CDR3 here is CASSSMAGAGNTEAFF. The CDR3 nucleotides read TGCGCCAGCAGCTCGATGGCGGGGGCCGGGAACACTGAAGCTTTCTTT.

This sequence joins TRBV11-3 and TRBJ2-3; TRBD2 matches 9 bases. The germline gives CDR1 SGHNT, CDR2 YENEEA. The trim removed 5 bases at V and 0 bases at J, leaving 6 bases unmatched. This CDR3 is 16 amino acids long. CDR3 DNA sequence: TGTGCCAGCAGCGCAGGACTAGCGTTAAGCACAGATACGCAGTATTTT. Residues: CASSAGLALSTDTQYF. Together with reference TRBV11-3 and TRBJ2-3, the CDR3 gives the full variable domain: EAGVVQSPRYKIIEKKQPVAFWCNPISGHNTLYWYLQNLGQGPELLIRYENEEAVDDSQLPKDRFSAERLKGVDSTLKIQPAELGDSAVYLCASSAGLALSTDTQYFGPGTRLTVL.

The chain carries TRBV5-1 and TRBJ1-3, with a tentative D call TRBD1 (5 bases). CDR1 is SGHRS, CDR2 YFSETQ, per germline. The CDR3 sequence is 15 residues long. Trimming stripped 2 bases from V and 4 bases from J, with 13 bases between. This CDR3 reads CASSLDGARGNTIYF. The CDR3 DNA sequence: TGCGCCAGCAGCTTAGATGGGGCGCGGGGAAACACCATATATTTT.

The chain is built from TRBV7-3 and TRBJ2-2, with D uncertain. The CDR3 consists of 13 residues. Per germline, CDR1 SGHTA and CDR2 FQGTGA. Trimming pared 2 bases from V and 6 bases from J, leaving 7 bases between. The CDR3 nucleotides read TGTGCCAGCAGCTTACTCGGCTCCGGGGAGCTGTTTTTT. As protein: CASSLLGSGELFF.

The rearrangement links TRBV5-1 to TRBJ2-3; TRBD1 matches 10 bases. The CDR3 totals 14 residues. Germline loops: CDR1 SGHRS, CDR2 YFSETQ. Losses at the gene ends were 5 bases for V and 1 base for J; bases not matched to a gene: 1. CDR3 bases: TGCGCCAGCAGGGGGACAGGGGGCACAGATACGCAGTATTTT. Translation: CASRGTGGTDTQYF.

J is TRBJ2-5 and V is TRBV28; TRBD2 might be the D (6 bases). The CDR3 spans 17 residues. Between the trimmed V and J ends, which lost 6 bases and 4 bases, there was a span of 24 bases. Germline lookup yields CDR1 MDHEN and CDR2 SYDVKM. Here the CDR3 DNA reads TGTGCCAGCAGCATAGGTGGAGGGTGGTTTGTAGTAGAGACCCAGTACTTC. Its protein product is CASSIGGGWFVVETQYF.

J is TRBJ2-2 and V is TRBV7-2, with 7 bases identical to TRBD1. This CDR3 spans 16 amino acids. V lost 5 bases and J lost 6; bases outside the gene matches: 12. The V gene's germline CDR1 is SGHTA and CDR2 FQGNSA. The CDR3 loop reads CASSHTGTDMSGELFF. The CDR3 nucleotides are TGTGCCAGCAGCCACACCGGGACAGATATGTCCGGGGAGCTGTTTTTT.

The J gene is TRBJ2-3, the V gene TRBV19, with D perhaps being TRBD1 or TRBD2 (6 bases each). The CDR3 is 15 residues long. Germline V CDR1 and CDR2: LNHDA, SQIVND (reference sequence). V was pared by 4 bases and J by 2 bases, with 13 bases between. CDR3 DNA: TGTGCCAGTAGTAGCACAGGGACTTACACAGATACGCAGTATTTT. Translating gives CASSSTGTYTDTQYF.